A selection of T cell receptor beta chains follows, all from one sample in a study of blood T cell repertoires in COVID-19. The method was immunoSEQ multiplex PCR; TCRdb's version includes in-frame clones alone and lacks a portion of them. Altogether about 150,000 clones are present, roughly 85% being singletons, with the ten largest covering roughly 4%. Sequencing was done on a sample of PBMCs or T cells enriched from blood (not recorded which). The receptor source for this set is a man in his fifties or sixties who had recovered from COVID-19. Each CDR3 is given with its conserved first and last residue. Each record gives: D gene, J gene, V gene, clone size, CDR3 protein, CDR3 DNA. A D gene is named only where the DNA matches it firmly. For some rows the clone size is stated as once, few or many, or as a class when expanded; others skip it.

d_call: NA; j_call: TRBJ1-1; v_call: TRBV6-5; clone_size: NA; cdr3_aa: CASSYKPDLNTEAFF; cdr3_nt: TGTGCCAGCAGTTACAAGCCAGACTTGAACACTGAAGCTTTCTTT
d_call: NA; j_call: TRBJ2-2; v_call: TRBV5-1; clone_size: NA; cdr3_aa: CASSLSGNTGELFF; cdr3_nt: TGCGCCAGCAGCTTGTCGGGGAACACCGGGGAGCTGTTTTTT
d_call: NA; j_call: TRBJ2-2; v_call: TRBV7-2; clone_size: NA; cdr3_aa: CASSLDSSNTGELFF; cdr3_nt: TGTGCCAGCAGCTTGGACAGCTCGAACACCGGGGAGCTGTTTTTT
d_call: NA; j_call: TRBJ2-5; v_call: TRBV5-6; clone_size: NA; cdr3_aa: CASSSPPLRQETQYF; cdr3_nt: TGTGCCAGCAGCTCACCCCCCCTAAGACAAGAGACCCAGTACTTC
d_call: TRBD2; j_call: TRBJ2-3; v_call: TRBV5-4; clone_size: few; cdr3_aa: CASSLSGGRTDTQYF; cdr3_nt: TGTGCCAGCAGTCTTAGCGGGGGGCGCACAGATACGCAGTATTTT
d_call: NA; j_call: TRBJ1-6; v_call: TRBV6-6; clone_size: once; cdr3_aa: CASNLREDRLHF; cdr3_nt: TGTGCCAGCAACCTCAGGGAGGATCGCCTCCACTTT
d_call: NA; j_call: TRBJ2-7; v_call: TRBV2; clone_size: NA; cdr3_aa: CASSELNTSYEQYF; cdr3_nt: TGTGCCAGCAGTGAATTAAACACCTCCTACGAGCAGTACTTC
d_call: NA; j_call: TRBJ2-5; v_call: TRBV3-1/TRBV3-2; clone_size: NA; cdr3_aa: CASSQDKVRSRGETQYF; cdr3_nt: TGTGCCAGCAGCCAAGATAAAGTCCGCTCCAGGGGAGAGACCCAGTACTTC
d_call: TRBD1; j_call: TRBJ1-4; v_call: TRBV6-2/TRBV6-3; clone_size: NA; cdr3_aa: CASSYSEGTVNEKLFF; cdr3_nt: TGTGCCAGCAGTTACTCGGAAGGGACAGTTAATGAAAAACTGTTTTTT
d_call: NA; j_call: TRBJ2-7; v_call: TRBV7-2; clone_size: once; cdr3_aa: CASSRDTAYEQYF; cdr3_nt: TGTGCCAGCAGTCGGGACACCGCCTACGAGCAGTACTTC
d_call: TRBD1; j_call: TRBJ2-5; v_call: TRBV19; clone_size: NA; cdr3_aa: CASSIDGGQGGQETQYF; cdr3_nt: TGTGCCAGTAGTATAGATGGTGGACAGGGGGGCCAAGAGACCCAGTACTTC
d_call: TRBD1; j_call: TRBJ1-1; v_call: TRBV7-9; clone_size: NA; cdr3_aa: CASSLGAGGVNTEAFF; cdr3_nt: TGTGCCAGCAGCTTAGGGGCAGGGGGCGTGAACACTGAAGCTTTCTTT
d_call: TRBD1; j_call: TRBJ1-1; v_call: TRBV19; clone_size: NA; cdr3_aa: CASSTSLDRVEAFF; cdr3_nt: TGTGCCAGTAGTACCTCCCTTGACAGGGTTGAAGCTTTCTTT
d_call: NA; j_call: TRBJ1-4; v_call: TRBV24-1; clone_size: few; cdr3_aa: CATSQPGTFGTNEKLFF; cdr3_nt: TGTGCCACCAGCCAACCAGGGACATTTGGAACTAATGAAAAACTGTTTTTT
d_call: TRBD1; j_call: TRBJ1-1; v_call: TRBV11-2; clone_size: NA; cdr3_aa: CASSLTQTGGAFF; cdr3_nt: TGTGCCAGCAGCTTAACTCAGACAGGGGGAGCTTTCTTT
d_call: TRBD2; j_call: TRBJ2-1; v_call: TRBV24-1; clone_size: NA; cdr3_aa: CATSDSLAGEQFF; cdr3_nt: TGTGCCACCAGTGATTCACTAGCGGGGGAGCAGTTCTTC
d_call: TRBD2; j_call: TRBJ2-3; v_call: TRBV2; clone_size: NA; cdr3_aa: CASSASAGGADTQYF; cdr3_nt: TGTGCCAGCAGTGCTTCAGCGGGAGGCGCAGATACGCAGTATTTT
d_call: TRBD2; j_call: TRBJ2-2; v_call: TRBV6-2/TRBV6-3; clone_size: NA; cdr3_aa: CASSYSKREGLWTGELFF; cdr3_nt: TGTGCCAGCAGTTACTCGAAGCGGGAGGGCCTCTGGACCGGGGAGCTGTTTTTT
d_call: TRBD2; j_call: TRBJ2-7; v_call: TRBV6-5; clone_size: NA; cdr3_aa: CASRGRGAYEQYF; cdr3_nt: TGTGCCAGCAGGGGACGGGGGGCCTACGAGCAGTACTTC
d_call: NA; j_call: TRBJ1-1; v_call: TRBV7-8; clone_size: NA; cdr3_aa: CASSSNPRYGNTEAFF; cdr3_nt: TGTGCCAGCAGCAGCAACCCCCGGTACGGGAACACTGAAGCTTTCTTT
d_call: NA; j_call: TRBJ2-2; v_call: TRBV3-1/TRBV3-2; clone_size: NA; cdr3_aa: CASSQGPDYLTGELFF; cdr3_nt: TGTGCCAGCAGCCAAGGCCCAGACTACCTCACCGGGGAGCTGTTTTTT
d_call: NA; j_call: TRBJ2-5; v_call: TRBV10-3; clone_size: NA; cdr3_aa: CAISDPPGRGNQETQYF; cdr3_nt: TGTGCCATCAGTGACCCCCCAGGGCGGGGCAACCAAGAGACCCAGTACTTC
d_call: TRBD1; j_call: TRBJ1-4; v_call: TRBV25-1; clone_size: NA; cdr3_aa: CASSGDRVREKLFF; cdr3_nt: TGTGCCAGCAGCGGAGACAGGGTGCGTGAAAAACTGTTTTTT
d_call: NA; j_call: TRBJ2-7; v_call: TRBV7-2; clone_size: NA; cdr3_aa: CASSQRGGQGSYEQYF; cdr3_nt: TGTGCCAGCAGCCAACGGGGGGGACAGGGCTCCTACGAGCAGTACTTC
d_call: TRBD1; j_call: TRBJ1-1; v_call: TRBV3-1/TRBV3-2; clone_size: NA; cdr3_aa: CASSQGTGRMNTEAFF; cdr3_nt: TGTGCCAGCAGCCAAGGGACAGGGAGAATGAACACTGAAGCTTTCTTT
d_call: NA; j_call: TRBJ2-5; v_call: TRBV5-5; clone_size: NA; cdr3_aa: CASSLVPGWQETQYF; cdr3_nt: TGTGCCAGCAGCTTGGTACCAGGGTGGCAAGAGACCCAGTACTTC
d_call: NA; j_call: TRBJ2-2; v_call: TRBV6-4; clone_size: NA; cdr3_aa: CASSTGPNTGELFF; cdr3_nt: TGTGCCAGCAGCACAGGGCCGAACACCGGGGAGCTGTTTTTT
d_call: NA; j_call: TRBJ1-1; v_call: TRBV28; clone_size: NA; cdr3_aa: CASSLYGRRTEAFF; cdr3_nt: TGTGCCAGCAGTTTATACGGCCGGAGGACTGAAGCTTTCTTT
d_call: NA; j_call: TRBJ1-1; v_call: TRBV19; clone_size: NA; cdr3_aa: CASSSIQNTEAFF; cdr3_nt: TGTGCCAGTAGTAGTATACAGAACACTGAAGCTTTCTTT
d_call: TRBD2; j_call: TRBJ2-2; v_call: TRBV6-5; clone_size: few; cdr3_aa: CAIKRGNTGELFF; cdr3_nt: TGTGCCATTAAGCGGGGCAACACCGGGGAGCTGTTTTTT
d_call: NA; j_call: TRBJ2-5; v_call: TRBV7-2; clone_size: NA; cdr3_aa: CASSLSGVETQYF; cdr3_nt: TGTGCCAGCAGCTTATCCGGGGTCGAGACCCAGTACTTC
d_call: TRBD2; j_call: TRBJ2-2; v_call: TRBV7-9; clone_size: NA; cdr3_aa: CASSRTSGGNGELFF; cdr3_nt: TGTGCCAGCAGTCGGACTAGCGGGGGGAACGGGGAGCTGTTTTTT
d_call: TRBD1; j_call: TRBJ1-3; v_call: TRBV3-1/TRBV3-2; clone_size: NA; cdr3_aa: CASSQDPDRDGNTIYF; cdr3_nt: TGTGCCAGCAGCCAAGATCCGGACAGGGATGGAAACACCATATATTTT
d_call: TRBD1; j_call: TRBJ2-6; v_call: TRBV5-1; clone_size: NA; cdr3_aa: CASSSRTGSSGANVLTF; cdr3_nt: TGCGCCAGCAGCTCTAGGACAGGGTCCTCTGGGGCCAACGTCCTGACTTTC
d_call: TRBD1; j_call: TRBJ2-3; v_call: TRBV6-1; clone_size: NA; cdr3_aa: CASSEALGQVLDTQYF; cdr3_nt: TGTGCCAGCAGTGAAGCGCTGGGACAGGTTCTAGATACGCAGTATTTT
d_call: NA; j_call: TRBJ1-5; v_call: TRBV5-1; clone_size: NA; cdr3_aa: CASSLEPGYSNQPQHF; cdr3_nt: TGCGCCAGCAGCTTAGAACCAGGGTATAGCAATCAGCCCCAGCATTTT
d_call: NA; j_call: TRBJ1-3; v_call: TRBV18; clone_size: NA; cdr3_aa: CASSPGQGMTGNTIYF; cdr3_nt: TGTGCCAGCTCACCTGGGCAGGGTATGACTGGAAACACCATATATTTT
d_call: TRBD1; j_call: TRBJ2-2; v_call: TRBV19; clone_size: NA; cdr3_aa: CASSTGQGGTGELFF; cdr3_nt: TGTGCCAGTAGTACCGGACAGGGAGGCACCGGGGAGCTGTTTTTT
d_call: TRBD1; j_call: TRBJ1-6; v_call: TRBV5-1; clone_size: once; cdr3_aa: CASSSDRVDNSPLHF; cdr3_nt: TGCGCCAGCAGCTCAGACAGGGTGGATAATTCACCCCTCCACTTT
d_call: TRBD1; j_call: TRBJ1-1; v_call: TRBV5-4; clone_size: NA; cdr3_aa: CASRMTGLTEAFF; cdr3_nt: TGTGCCAGCAGGATGACAGGGCTCACTGAAGCTTTCTTT
d_call: NA; j_call: TRBJ2-2; v_call: TRBV9; clone_size: NA; cdr3_aa: CASSVSSAYTGELFF; cdr3_nt: TGTGCCAGCAGCGTATCTAGCGCCTACACCGGGGAGCTGTTTTTT
d_call: TRBD1; j_call: TRBJ2-7; v_call: TRBV2; clone_size: few; cdr3_aa: CASRPGTGGFEQYF; cdr3_nt: TGTGCCAGCAGGCCCGGGACAGGGGGCTTCGAGCAGTACTTC
d_call: TRBD1; j_call: TRBJ1-4; v_call: TRBV5-8; clone_size: NA; cdr3_aa: CASSKQTGITEKLFF; cdr3_nt: TGTGCCAGCAGCAAACAGACAGGGATTACTGAAAAACTGTTTTTT
d_call: NA; j_call: TRBJ2-1; v_call: TRBV24-1; clone_size: NA; cdr3_aa: CATSVHSYNEQFF; cdr3_nt: TGTGCCACCAGTGTTCACTCCTACAATGAGCAGTTCTTC
d_call: TRBD2; j_call: TRBJ2-7; v_call: TRBV28; clone_size: few; cdr3_aa: CASSSESTSGGSYEQYF; cdr3_nt: TGTGCCAGCAGTTCCGAGTCAACTAGCGGGGGCTCCTACGAGCAGTACTTC
d_call: TRBD1; j_call: TRBJ1-5; v_call: TRBV2; clone_size: NA; cdr3_aa: CASSGQGAGQPQHF; cdr3_nt: TGTGCCAGCAGTGGACAGGGGGCTGGGCAGCCCCAGCATTTT
d_call: NA; j_call: TRBJ2-7; v_call: TRBV3-1/TRBV3-2; clone_size: NA; cdr3_aa: CASSQVAGVEQYF; cdr3_nt: TGTGCCAGCAGCCAAGTCGCAGGGGTCGAGCAGTACTTC
d_call: TRBD2; j_call: TRBJ2-2; v_call: TRBV7-8; clone_size: NA; cdr3_aa: CASSLPTSGRRTGELFF; cdr3_nt: TGTGCCAGCAGCCTCCCAACTAGCGGGAGACGTACCGGGGAGCTGTTTTTT
d_call: TRBD1; j_call: TRBJ1-2; v_call: TRBV5-1; clone_size: NA; cdr3_aa: CASSPRDRGRSYTF; cdr3_nt: TGCGCCAGCAGCCCCCGGGACAGGGGGCGAAGCTACACCTTC
d_call: TRBD1; j_call: TRBJ2-6; v_call: TRBV5-1; clone_size: NA; cdr3_aa: CASSWGTVSGANVLTF; cdr3_nt: TGCGCCAGCAGCTGGGGGACAGTCTCTGGGGCCAACGTCCTGACTTTC
d_call: TRBD1; j_call: TRBJ1-5; v_call: TRBV7-2; clone_size: NA; cdr3_aa: CASSPPDRGSQPQHF; cdr3_nt: TGTGCCAGCAGCCCCCCTGACAGGGGAAGTCAGCCCCAGCATTTT
d_call: NA; j_call: TRBJ2-3; v_call: TRBV5-1; clone_size: NA; cdr3_aa: CASSFSARAGTDTQYF; cdr3_nt: TGCGCCAGCAGCTTCAGCGCGCGGGCGGGGACAGATACGCAGTATTTT